This TCR beta chain was observed in a study of blood T cell repertoires in COVID-19. This clone was seen a single time. Only in-frame clones appear in the TCRdb table, and some are missing; sequencing was by immunoSEQ multiplex PCR. This sample has around 200,000 clones; 75% to 85% occur once, and the top ten carry around 1.3%. Germline CDR1 is SGHKS and CDR2 is YYEKEE (reference sequence). V lost 4 bases to trimming and J lost 6 bases; unmatched junction nucleotides: 9. This CDR3 comprises 16 residues. The gene calls are TRBV5-5 and TRBJ2-1, with 11 bases identical to TRBD1. Sequences were obtained from peripheral blood. This clonotype was obtained from a woman in her twenties or thirties with COVID-19, enrolled during active disease. The DNA of the CDR3 is TGTGCCAGCAGCCCCCGCGGGACAGGGGGACGCAATGAGCAGTTCTTC. Translated, it gives CASSPRGTGGRNEQFF.